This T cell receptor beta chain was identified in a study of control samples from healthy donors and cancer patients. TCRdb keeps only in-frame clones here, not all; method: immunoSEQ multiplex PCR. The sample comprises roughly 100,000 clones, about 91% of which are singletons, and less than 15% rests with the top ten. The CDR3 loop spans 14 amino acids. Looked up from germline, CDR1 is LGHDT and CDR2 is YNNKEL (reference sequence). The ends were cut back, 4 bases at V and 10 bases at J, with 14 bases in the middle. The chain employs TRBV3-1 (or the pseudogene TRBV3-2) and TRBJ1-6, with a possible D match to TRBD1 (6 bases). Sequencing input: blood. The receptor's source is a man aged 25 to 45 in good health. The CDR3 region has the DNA TGTGCCAGCAGCCCTTGGGGGGCTGGGTCACCCCTCCACTTT. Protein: CASSPWGAGSPLHF.